These 6 T cell receptor beta chains were sequenced from one sample in a study of blood T cells in healthy people across ages (dated by TCRdb to about 2015). The library came from 5' RACE. Sequencer: Illumina HiSeq 2500. The second PCR ran for about 6 to 11 cycles and used a J-beta primer mix along with a sample-barcoded 5' primer. TCRdb redid the processing of the public reads, applying fastp at Q25 and MiXCR, and retained in-frame beta chains. Every entry covers one CDR3 protein and lists the most common genes and DNA from its rows. A total of about 1.6 million distinct CDR3 sequences appear in this sample, about 35% of them only once. Of the sample, about 10% falls within the top ten clones. The sample consisted of blood. Every receptor here comes from a woman in her thirties in good health.

This rearrangement joins TRBV6-1 to TRBJ1-4; 7 bases fit TRBD1. Germline CDR1 is MNHNS and CDR2 is SASEGT. The CDR3 sequence is 16 residues long. V lost 3 bases, J lost 10 bases, and 14 bases stayed unmatched. The CDR3 loop reads CASSDYRGGREVKLFF. CDR3 in DNA: TGTGCCAGCAGTGATTACAGGGGCGGCCGGGAGGTAAAACTGTTTTTT.

The table lists this clonotype with many counts. The chain is built from TRBV29-1 and TRBJ2-7; TRBD2 is a possible D gene (5 bases). Trimming pared 6 bases from V and 3 bases from J, leaving 15 bases between. CDR1 SQVTM and CDR2 ANQGSEA come from the germline V gene. The CDR3 covers 13 residues. In DNA, the CDR3 is TGCAGCGTCGAGGAGGCAGACTACTACGAGCAGTACTTC. Translation: CSVEEADYYEQYF.

This clonotype showed up just a few times. This sequence joins TRBV3-1 and TRBJ2-1; 9 bases match TRBD2. This CDR3 spans 15 amino acids. V shed 1 base, J shed 9 bases, and the junction held 7 bases outside the gene matches. Germline-derived CDR1 and CDR2 are LGHDT and YNNKEL (reference sequence). In nucleotides, the CDR3 is TGTGCCAGCAGCCAAGCTAGCGGGATGAGCGGTGAGCAGTTCTTC. Its translation is CASSQASGMSGEQFF.

This clonotype has a handful of counts. In DNA form, the CDR3 reads TGTGCCAGCAGCTTAAGAGGGACTAGCGGGGGCCGCACAGATACGCAGTATTTT. This translates into CASSLRGTSGGRTDTQYF. The chain uses TRBV7-3 and TRBJ2-3, with TRBD2 matching 14 bases. After removal of 1 base from V and 1 base from J, the junction contained 4 bases not matched to a gene. In germline, CDR1 is SGHTA, CDR2 FQGTGA. The CDR3 has 18 residues.

The rearrangement links TRBV20-1 to TRBJ2-2; TRBD1 is a possible D gene (5 bases). Trimming pared 0 bases from V and 6 bases from J, leaving 11 bases between. Per germline, CDR1 DFQATT and CDR2 SNEGSKA (reference sequence). CDR3 length equals 14 residues. The CDR3 region is CSARDFKGSGELFF. The CDR3 bases are TGCAGTGCTAGAGATTTTAAGGGGTCCGGGGAGCTGTTTTTT.

V and J are TRBV10-2 and TRBJ2-5, with 10 positions matching TRBD2. CDR3 length equals 16 residues. Germline-derived CDR1 and CDR2 are WSHSY and SAAADI. V lost 2 bases and J lost 5; bases outside the gene matches: 8. The CDR3 spells CASSEEVAGGRETQYF. CDR3 in DNA: TGCGCCAGCAGTGAGGAGGTAGCGGGGGGCCGGGAGACCCAGTACTTC.